Below are 11 T cell receptor beta chains sequenced from a single sample in a study of human T cells and chemical hapten exposure. TCRdb used MiXCR to reprocess the 5' RACE reads, holding one entry per CDR3 protein. The sample includes under 100,000 distinct CDR3 sequences, roughly 15% seen only once; the top ten take nearly 7%. Whole blood, unfractionated, served as the material for total RNA extraction. These receptors all stem from a female donor in good health.

The J gene is TRBJ2-5, the V gene TRBV2; possibly TRBD1 for D (6 bases). This CDR3 is 13 amino acids long. V was cut by 4 bases and J by 5 bases, with 11 bases left in between. Germline V gene lookup returns CDR1 SNHLY and CDR2 FYNNEI. CDR3 in DNA: TGTGCCAGCAGTGGACAGAGGGGGGAGACCCAGTACTTC. Translation gives CASSGQRGETQYF. Drawing the rest from reference TRBV2 and TRBJ2-5, the complete variable domain is EPEVTQTPSHQVTQMGQEVILRCVPISNHLYFYWYRQILGQKVEFLVSFYNNEISEKSEIFDDQFSVERPDGSNFTLKIRSTKLEDSAMYFCASSGQRGETQYFGPGTRLLVL.

This clonotype was found a few times. The gene calls are TRBV18 and TRBJ1-2; a weak D match, TRBD1 (6 bases). V was pared by 0 bases and J by 0 bases, with 11 bases between. Per the germline V gene, CDR1 is KGHSH and CDR2 is LQKENI. The CDR3 is made up of 16 amino acids. The CDR3 coding sequence is TGTGCCAGCTCACCACCGAAGGGACACCCTAACTATGGCTACACCTTC. Translated: CASSPPKGHPNYGYTF.

This clonotype has more than one count but fewer than ten. The genes are TRBV5-1 and TRBJ1-4, with D maybe TRBD1 (5 bases). The CDR3 covers 15 residues. The germline gives CDR1 SGHRS, CDR2 YFSETQ. The ends were cut back, 3 bases at V and 6 bases at J, with 15 bases in the middle. CDR3 in DNA: TGCGCCAGCAGCTGGGACGGCAGGGCGGATGAAAAACTGTTTTTT. Its translation: CASSWDGRADEKLFF. The variable domain in full, with the rest retrieved from reference TRBV5-1 and TRBJ1-4, is KAGVTQTPRYLIKTRGQQVTLSCSPISGHRSVSWYQQTPGQGLQFLFEYFSETQRNKGNFPGRFSGRQFSNSRSEMNVSTLELGDSALYLCASSWDGRADEKLFFGSGTQLSVL.

The table lists this clonotype with many counts. The gene calls are TRBV27 and TRBJ2-1; D might be TRBD2 (5 bases). This CDR3 contains 14 residues. CDR1 and CDR2 (germline): MNHEY, SMNVEV (reference sequence). The germline V and J ends were trimmed by 2 bases and 0 bases, with 5 bases remaining between them. The chain's CDR3 is CASSLGSSYNEQFF. The CDR3 region has the DNA TGTGCCAGCAGTTTAGGGAGCTCCTACAATGAGCAGTTCTTC.

This clonotype was recorded a few times. The rearrangement links TRBV28 to TRBJ1-5; D remains unclear. The ends were cut back, 6 bases at V and 5 bases at J, with 11 bases in the middle. CDR1 is MDHEN, CDR2 SYDVKM, per germline. CDR3 size: 13 residues. For the CDR3, the DNA is TGTGCCAGCAGCCCCTTCGGGGATCAGCCCCAGCATTTT. Amino acid sequence: CASSPFGDQPQHF.

V and J are TRBV3-1 and TRBJ1-1, with a tentative D call TRBD1 (6 bases). V lost 4 bases and J 10 bases, leaving 16 bases between the germline ends. This CDR3 has 13 residues. CDR1 and CDR2 from the germline V gene are LGHDT and YNNKEL (reference sequence). CDR3 loop: CASSLPQGTGAFF. In DNA form, the CDR3 reads TGTGCCAGCAGCCTTCCCCAGGGGACCGGAGCTTTCTTT.

The chain combines TRBV12-3 or TRBV12-4 with TRBJ1-1, with 8 positions matching TRBD1. The V gene end was trimmed by 6 bases and the J gene end by 0 bases; junction bases not matched to a gene: 6. The length of the CDR3 is 15 residues. CDR3: CASRPTGALNTEAFF. CDR3 DNA sequence: TGTGCCAGCAGGCCGACAGGGGCCCTGAACACTGAAGCTTTCTTT.

V is TRBV5-1 and J is TRBJ2-1; the D gene is possibly TRBD2 (5 bases). V lost 4 bases, J lost 4 bases, and 12 bases lay in between. Germline CDR1 reads SGHRS; CDR2 reads YFSETQ. This CDR3 spans 14 amino acids. The CDR3 spells CASSTTGEYNEQFF. The CDR3, as DNA: TGCGCCAGCAGCACGACTGGGGAGTACAATGAGCAGTTCTTC. Combining the CDR3 with reference TRBV5-1 and TRBJ2-1 gives the whole variable domain KAGVTQTPRYLIKTRGQQVTLSCSPISGHRSVSWYQQTPGQGLQFLFEYFSETQRNKGNFPGRFSGRQFSNSRSEMNVSTLELGDSALYLCASSTTGEYNEQFFGPGTRLTVL.

This clonotype showed up just a few times. The germline gene is not matched at one end of the junction; a read error may be the cause. The chain employs TRBV20-1 and TRBJ2-7, with D hard to call. The CDR3 loop spans 10 amino acids. Germline-derived CDR1 and CDR2 are DFQATT and SNEGSKA (reference sequence). CDR3 residues: CSAREYEQYF. In nucleotides, the CDR3 is TGCAGTGCAAGAGAGTACGAGCAGTACTTC.

J is TRBJ2-3 and V is TRBV20-1; possible D gene TRBD2, 6 bases. Trimming left V 0 bases short and J 4 bases short, with 14 bases between. The CDR3 runs 15 residues. CDR1 is DFQATT, CDR2 SNEGSKA, per germline (reference sequence). This CDR3 reads CSAREGGSVADTQYF. Here the CDR3 DNA reads TGCAGTGCTAGAGAAGGAGGGTCGGTGGCAGATACGCAGTATTTT.

The chain combines TRBV20-1 with TRBJ1-2; D not resolved. Trimming pared 5 bases from V and 6 bases from J, leaving 16 bases between. Per the germline V gene, CDR1 is DFQATT and CDR2 is SNEGSKA (reference sequence). CDR3 length equals 13 residues. The CDR3 region has the DNA TGCAGTGCTCCCAATCGAAACAGCCATGGCTACACCTTC. As protein: CSAPNRNSHGYTF.